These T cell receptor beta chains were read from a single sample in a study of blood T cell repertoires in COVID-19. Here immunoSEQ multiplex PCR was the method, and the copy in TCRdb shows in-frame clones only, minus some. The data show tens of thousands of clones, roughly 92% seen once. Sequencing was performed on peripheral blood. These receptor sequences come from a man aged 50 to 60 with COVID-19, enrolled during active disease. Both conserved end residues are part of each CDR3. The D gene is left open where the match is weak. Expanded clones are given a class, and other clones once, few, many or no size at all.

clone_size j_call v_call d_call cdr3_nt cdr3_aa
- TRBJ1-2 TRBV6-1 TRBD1 TGTGCCAGCAGTGCCGACATCGGACAGGGGATAAGTGGCTACACCTTC CASSADIGQGISGYTF
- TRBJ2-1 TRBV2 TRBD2 TGTGCCAGCAGTGAAATACTAGCGGGAGGGGGTGAGCAGTTCTTC CASSEILAGGGEQFF
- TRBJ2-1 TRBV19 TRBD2 TGTGCCAGTAGTCGCAGCGGGAGGATGGATGAGCAGTTCTTC CASSRSGRMDEQFF
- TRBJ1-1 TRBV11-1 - TGTGCCAGCAGCTTAGGTCTCCGGAACACTGAAGCTTTCTTT CASSLGLRNTEAFF
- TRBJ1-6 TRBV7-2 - TGTGCCAGCAGCCAAACGTCGGCGGGGTTCTATAATTCACCCCTCCACTTT CASSQTSAGFYNSPLHF
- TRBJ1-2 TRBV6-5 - TGTGCCAGTTCAAACAGGGTGGGAGGCTACACCTTC CASSNRVGGYTF
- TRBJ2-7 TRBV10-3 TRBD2 TGTGCCATCAGTCCACAGGGAGCGGGAGCGGGCGAGCAGTACTTC CAISPQGAGAGEQYF
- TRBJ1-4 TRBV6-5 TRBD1 TGTGCCAGCAAGACAGGGGGGAAACTGTTTTTT CASKTGGKLFF
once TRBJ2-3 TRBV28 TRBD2 TGTGCCAGTCGAAGAGGGAGTAGCGGGAGTTCAGATACGCAGTATTTT CASRRGSSGSSDTQYF
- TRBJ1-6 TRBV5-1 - TGCGCCAGCAGCCCGGAAAACAGGGTTAATTCACCCCTCCACTTT CASSPENRVNSPLHF
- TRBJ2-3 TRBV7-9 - TGTGCCAGCAGCCCGGGAGAGGTGGGGCGAGAGGATACGCAGTATTTT CASSPGEVGREDTQYF
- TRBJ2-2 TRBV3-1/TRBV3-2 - TGTGCCAGCAGCCACTTCACCGGGGAGCTGTTTTTT CASSHFTGELFF
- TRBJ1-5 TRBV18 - TGTGCCAGCTCGGATAGGGGAGGCGGTCAGCCCCAGCATTTT CASSDRGGGQPQHF
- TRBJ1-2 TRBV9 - TGTGCCAGCAGCGTACGCGCAGGGGCTGGGCCTGGCTACACCTTC CASSVRAGAGPGYTF
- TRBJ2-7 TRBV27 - TGTGCCAGCAGTTTAGGGCGGGACTTTCCGGGTTTTATCGGGTACGAGCAGTACTTC CASSLGRDFPGFIGYEQYF
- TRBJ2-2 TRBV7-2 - TGTGCCAGCAGCCTCGACAGGAACACCGGGGAGCTGTTTTTT CASSLDRNTGELFF
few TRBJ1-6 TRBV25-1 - TGTGCCAGCAGTGATTCCGGGACCCCGGGGGATTCACCCCTCCACTTT CASSDSGTPGDSPLHF
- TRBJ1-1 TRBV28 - TGTGCCTCCCGCGGGGGGGCGAACACTGAAGCTTTCTTT CASRGGANTEAFF
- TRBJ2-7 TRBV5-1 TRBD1 TGCGCCAGCAGCTTGGCCGAGACAGGGTCCTACGAGCAGTACTTC CASSLAETGSYEQYF
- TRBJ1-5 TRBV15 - TGTGCCACCACCCAGAGGGGGGGACGGGATCAGCCCCAGCATTTT CATTQRGGRDQPQHF
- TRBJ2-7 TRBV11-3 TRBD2 TGTGCCAGCAGCTTCGGACTAGGGGACGAGCAGTACTTC CASSFGLGDEQYF
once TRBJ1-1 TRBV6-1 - TGTGCCAGCAGTGAAGCGGCGGGGAGCTCTGAAGCTTTCTTT CASSEAAGSSEAFF
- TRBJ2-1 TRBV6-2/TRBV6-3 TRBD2 TGTGCCAGCAGCCGAAGCGGGAGGGGGAACAATGAGCAGTTCTTC CASSRSGRGNNEQFF
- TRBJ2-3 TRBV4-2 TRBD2 TGTGCCAGCAGCCAAGCGTCTAGCGGGGGCACAGATACGCAGTATTTT CASSQASSGGTDTQYF
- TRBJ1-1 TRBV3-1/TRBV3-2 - TGTGCCAGCAGCCCCCCTAAAATGGGCCCCCCGGGAGGAACTGAAGCTTTCTTT CASSPPKMGPPGGTEAFF
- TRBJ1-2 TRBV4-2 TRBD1 TGTGCCAGCAGCCAAGCGGGACGGGACAGGGAGACTAACTATGGCTACACCTTC CASSQAGRDRETNYGYTF
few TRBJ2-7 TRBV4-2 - TGTGCCAGCAGCCAAGGGCGGGCTGGCTCCTACGAGCAGTACTTC CASSQGRAGSYEQYF
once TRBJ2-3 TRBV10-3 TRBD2 TGTGCCATCAGTGCTAGCGGGGATGGAGTGCCGGATACGCAGTATTTT CAISASGDGVPDTQYF
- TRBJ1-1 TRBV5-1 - TGCGCCAGCAGCTTGGACCCGACAGGATTGGGGACTGAAGCTTTCTTT CASSLDPTGLGTEAFF
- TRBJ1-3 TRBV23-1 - TGCGCCAGCACATCCTACTCTGGAAACACCATATATTTT CASTSYSGNTIYF
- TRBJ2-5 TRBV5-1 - TGCGCCAGCAGCTTCTCAAGCGGACCAGCTCAAAACTTC CASSFSSGPAQNF
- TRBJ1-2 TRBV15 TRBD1 TGTGCCACCAGCAGAGACAGGGGGGCCTATGGCTACACCTTC CATSRDRGAYGYTF